This T cell receptor beta chain appears in the sequencing data of a study of blood T cell repertoires in COVID-19. Study in general: Material from acute and convalescent COVID-19 was sourced from the United States, Italy and Spain.

Data came from immunoSEQ multiplex PCR; TCRdb stores just in-frame clones and leaves some out. The sample lists around 280,000 clones, around four fifths occurring once. Germline loops: CDR1 SEHNR, CDR2 FQNEAQ (reference sequence). V lost 5 bases, J lost 5 bases, and 15 bases lay in between. The CDR3 consists of 14 residues. This receptor was taken from a woman aged 45-59 years with active or convalescent COVID-19. The rearrangement joins TRBV7-9 to TRBJ1-2; tentative D call: TRBD1 (5 bases). Sequencing was performed on peripheral blood. This CDR3 is CASSTQGKGYGYTF. CDR3 coding DNA: TGTGCCAGCAGCACCCAGGGAAAAGGGTATGGCTACACCTTC.